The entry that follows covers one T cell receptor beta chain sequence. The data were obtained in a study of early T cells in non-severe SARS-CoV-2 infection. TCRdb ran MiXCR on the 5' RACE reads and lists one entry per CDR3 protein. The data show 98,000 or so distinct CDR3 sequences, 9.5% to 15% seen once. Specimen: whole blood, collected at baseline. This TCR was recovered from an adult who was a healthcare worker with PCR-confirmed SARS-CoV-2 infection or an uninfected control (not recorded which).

CDR3 protein: CSAETGGVKYGYTF. The CDR3 nucleotides are TGCAGTGCTGAAACAGGGGGCGTTAAGTATGGCTACACCTTC. The chain recombines TRBV20-1 with TRBJ1-2; 9 bases map to TRBD1. J lost 5 bases, V lost 5 bases, and 9 bases had no gene match. CDR1 and CDR2 (germline): DFQATT, SNEGSKA (reference sequence). The CDR3 covers 14 residues.